Listed here is a single TCR beta chain. CDR1 and CDR2 from the germline V gene are MDHEN and SYDVKM. Trimming took off 3 bases at V and 2 bases at J, with 10 bases between the two ends. This CDR3 has 14 amino acids. This specimen belongs to a study of blood T cell repertoires in COVID-19. In the study's own analysis: For nucleated cells, counts were estimated from reference gene primer amplification. TCRdb's table, derived via immunoSEQ multiplex PCR, lists solely in-frame clones and lacks some. For V, J and clone size, that table is used; D and trimming come from the DNA. The table has approximately 71,000 clones, just over 85% seen once; the top ten hold 4.1%.

V gene TRBV28 combines with J gene TRBJ1-2; maybe TRBD1 (5 bases). Sequences were obtained from peripheral blood. The sequence came from a man aged 50 to 60 with acute or convalescent COVID-19. The CDR3 DNA sequence: TGTGCCAGCAGTTTGGGGGGGAAAAACTATGGCTACACCTTC. As protein: CASSLGGKNYGYTF.